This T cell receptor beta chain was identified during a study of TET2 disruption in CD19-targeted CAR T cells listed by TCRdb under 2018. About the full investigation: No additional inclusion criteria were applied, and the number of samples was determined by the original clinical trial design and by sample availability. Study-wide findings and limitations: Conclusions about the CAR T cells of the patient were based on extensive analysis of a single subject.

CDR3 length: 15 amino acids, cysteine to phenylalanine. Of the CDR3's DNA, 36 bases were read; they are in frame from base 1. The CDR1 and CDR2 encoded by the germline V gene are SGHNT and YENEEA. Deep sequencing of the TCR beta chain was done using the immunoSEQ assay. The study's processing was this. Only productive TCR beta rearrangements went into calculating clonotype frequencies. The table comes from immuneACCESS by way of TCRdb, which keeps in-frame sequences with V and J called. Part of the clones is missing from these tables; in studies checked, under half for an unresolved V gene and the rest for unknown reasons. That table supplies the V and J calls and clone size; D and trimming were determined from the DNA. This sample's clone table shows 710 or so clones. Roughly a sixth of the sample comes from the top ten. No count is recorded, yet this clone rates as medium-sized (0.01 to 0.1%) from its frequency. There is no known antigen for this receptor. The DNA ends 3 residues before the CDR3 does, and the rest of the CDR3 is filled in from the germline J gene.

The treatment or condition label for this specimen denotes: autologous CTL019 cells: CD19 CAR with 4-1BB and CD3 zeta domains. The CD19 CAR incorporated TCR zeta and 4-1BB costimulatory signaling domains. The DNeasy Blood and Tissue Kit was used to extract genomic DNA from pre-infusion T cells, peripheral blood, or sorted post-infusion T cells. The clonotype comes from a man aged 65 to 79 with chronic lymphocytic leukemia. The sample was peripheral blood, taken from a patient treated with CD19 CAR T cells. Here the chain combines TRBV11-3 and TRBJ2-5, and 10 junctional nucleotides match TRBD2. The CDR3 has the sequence CASRSGGDRQETQYF. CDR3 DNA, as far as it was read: TGTGCAAGCCGGAGCGGGGGGGATAGACAAGAGACC.